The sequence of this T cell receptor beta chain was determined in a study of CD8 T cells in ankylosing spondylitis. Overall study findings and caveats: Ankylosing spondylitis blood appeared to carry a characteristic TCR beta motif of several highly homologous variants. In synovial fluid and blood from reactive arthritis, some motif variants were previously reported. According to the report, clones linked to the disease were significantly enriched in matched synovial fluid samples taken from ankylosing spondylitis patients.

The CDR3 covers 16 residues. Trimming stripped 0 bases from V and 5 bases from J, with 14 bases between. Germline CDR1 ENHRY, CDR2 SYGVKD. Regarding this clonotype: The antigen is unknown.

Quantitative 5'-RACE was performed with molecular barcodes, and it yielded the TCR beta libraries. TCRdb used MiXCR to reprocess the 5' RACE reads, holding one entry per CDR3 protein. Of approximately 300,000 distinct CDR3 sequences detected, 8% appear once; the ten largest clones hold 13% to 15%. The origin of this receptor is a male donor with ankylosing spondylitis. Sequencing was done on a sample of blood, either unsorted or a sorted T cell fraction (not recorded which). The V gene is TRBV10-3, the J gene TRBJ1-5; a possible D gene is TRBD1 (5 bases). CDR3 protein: CAISESSPGGDQPQHF. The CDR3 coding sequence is TGTGCCATCAGTGAGTCGTCGCCGGGGGGGGATCAGCCCCAGCATTTT.